The 15 T cell receptor beta chains presented below share a single source sample, sequenced in a study of monozygotic twins with inflammatory bowel disease (dated by TCRdb to between 2017 and 2020). Library preparation was by 5' RACE. Sequencing instrument: Illumina HiSeq 2500. Reprocessed by TCRdb, the reads give a single entry per CDR3 protein sequence, without DNA. The sample's clone listing holds 150,000 or so distinct CDR3 sequences. The top ten constitute around 7.2% of the sample. The sample was blood. All receptors come from a human donor with ulcerative colitis or Crohn's disease, or a healthy co-twin of an affected twin (not recorded which).

The V and J genes are TRBV20-1 and TRBJ1-6. Germline V gives CDR1 DFQATT, CDR2 SNEGSKA (reference sequence). The CDR3 is 16 amino acids. CDR3 amino acids: CSARDEKSRVNSPLHF.

V is TRBV7-2 and J is TRBJ1-5. Germline V gene data show CDR1 as SGHTA and CDR2 as FQGNSA. The CDR3 sequence is 15 residues long. Here the CDR3 reads CASSLRGLGNQPQHF.

The chain combines TRBV27 with TRBJ2-7; TCRdb reports TRBD1, a call that lacks DNA to check it against. Germline V gene sequence: CDR1 MNHEY, CDR2 SMNVEV (reference sequence). The length of the CDR3 is 14 residues. CDR3 protein: CASSPQGVWYEQYF.

The V and J genes are TRBV4-3 and TRBJ1-3; the TCRdb call, TRBD1, lacks DNA for checking. Germline CDR1 LGHNA, CDR2 YSLEER. The CDR3 contains 20 residues. This CDR3 reads CASSPAGAGGSFSSGNTIYF.

This chain joins TRBV13 and TRBJ1-1; checking the TCRdb D call of TRBD1 is not possible without DNA. The CDR3 has 14 amino acids. Germline lookup yields CDR1 PRHDT and CDR2 FYEKMQ (reference sequence). The chain's CDR3 is CASSLGAGFTEAFF.

V gene TRBV27 combines with J gene TRBJ1-5. CDR1 and CDR2 (germline): MNHEY, SMNVEV (reference sequence). The CDR3 is 13 residues long. The CDR3 spells CATRAGSNQPQHF.

This sequence joins TRBV7-8 and TRBJ1-1. Germline values: CDR1 SGHVS, CDR2 FQNEAQ. The CDR3 length is 14 residues. The CDR3 protein is CASSSRADGAEAFF.

This chain connects TRBV21-1 to TRBJ2-7; without DNA, the TCRdb call of TRBD1 cannot be checked. TRBV21-1 is reported as a pseudogene. CDR3 length equals 15 residues. The chain's CDR3 is CASYPPGTVLYEQYF.

The CDR3 region is CASSYSGLAGAKTDTQYF. This chain connects TRBV6-5 to TRBJ2-3; checking the TCRdb D call of TRBD2 is not possible without DNA. CDR3 length equals 18 residues. Germline V gene lookup returns CDR1 MNHEY and CDR2 SVGAGI.

V usage is TRBV18 and J usage is TRBJ2-6. The CDR3 covers 18 residues. Germline V gene sequence: CDR1 KGHSH, CDR2 LQKENI. The chain's CDR3 is CASSRRSDLVSGANVLTF.

V usage is TRBV20-1 and J usage is TRBJ1-1; the TCRdb D gene call, TRBD1, has no DNA to confirm it. Per the germline V gene, CDR1 is DFQATT and CDR2 is SNEGSKA (reference sequence). CDR3 length: 14 residues. CDR3 in amino acids: CSAVMGQVNTEAFF.

The chain links TRBV6-1 to TRBJ2-1; TCRdb reports TRBD1, a call that lacks DNA to check it against. Germline-derived CDR1 and CDR2 are MNHNS and SASEGT. This CDR3 spans 13 amino acids. The chain's CDR3 is CASRWGVYNEQFF.

The CDR3 loop reads CASSLGASTPQYF. The chain recombines TRBV11-2 with TRBJ2-7; as DNA is missing, the TRBD2 call by TCRdb cannot be tested. The CDR3 is 13 amino acids. Germline CDR1 reads SGHAT; CDR2 reads FQNNGV. The entire variable domain, with the rest obtained from reference TRBV11-2 and TRBJ2-7, is as follows: EAGVAQSPRYKIIEKRQSVAFWCNPISGHATLYWYQQILGQGPKLLIQFQNNGVVDDSQLPKDRFSAERLKGVDSTLKIQPAKLEDSAVYLCASSLGASTPQYFGPGTRLTVT.

The chain combines TRBV7-9 with TRBJ1-3. The CDR3 extends over 15 amino acids. Germline-derived CDR1 and CDR2 are SEHNR and FQNEAQ (reference sequence). The CDR3: CASSLGQNPGNTIYF.

The chain combines TRBV7-2 with TRBJ2-1; with no DNA, the TCRdb D assignment of TRBD2 cannot be verified. Germline values: CDR1 SGHTA, CDR2 FQGNSA. The CDR3 sequence is 16 residues long. This chain's CDR3 is CASSSRTGLGFREQFF.